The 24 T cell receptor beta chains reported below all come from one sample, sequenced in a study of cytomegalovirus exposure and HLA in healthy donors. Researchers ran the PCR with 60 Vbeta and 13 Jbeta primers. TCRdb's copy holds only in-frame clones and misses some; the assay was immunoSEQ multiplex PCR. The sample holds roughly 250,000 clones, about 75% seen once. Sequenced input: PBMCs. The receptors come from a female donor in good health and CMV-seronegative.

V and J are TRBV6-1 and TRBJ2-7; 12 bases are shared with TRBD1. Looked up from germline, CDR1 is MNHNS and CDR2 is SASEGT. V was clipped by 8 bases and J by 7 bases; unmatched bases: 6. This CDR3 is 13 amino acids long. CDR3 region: CASQGQGAWEQYF. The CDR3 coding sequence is TGTGCCAGCCAGGGACAGGGGGCCTGGGAGCAGTACTTC.

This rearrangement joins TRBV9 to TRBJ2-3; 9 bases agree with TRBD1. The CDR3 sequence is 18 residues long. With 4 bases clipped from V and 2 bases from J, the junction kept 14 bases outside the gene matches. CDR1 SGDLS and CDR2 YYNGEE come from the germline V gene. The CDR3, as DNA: TGTGCCAGCAGCCTGGGACAGGGTACATCCCCTTTCACAGATACGCAGTATTTT. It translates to CASSLGQGTSPFTDTQYF.

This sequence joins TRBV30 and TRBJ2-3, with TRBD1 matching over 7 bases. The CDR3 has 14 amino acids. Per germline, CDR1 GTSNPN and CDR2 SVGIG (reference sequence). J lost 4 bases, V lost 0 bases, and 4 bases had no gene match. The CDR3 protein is CAWSVKGASDTQYF. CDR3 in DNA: TGTGCCTGGAGTGTAAAGGGGGCCTCAGATACGCAGTATTTT.

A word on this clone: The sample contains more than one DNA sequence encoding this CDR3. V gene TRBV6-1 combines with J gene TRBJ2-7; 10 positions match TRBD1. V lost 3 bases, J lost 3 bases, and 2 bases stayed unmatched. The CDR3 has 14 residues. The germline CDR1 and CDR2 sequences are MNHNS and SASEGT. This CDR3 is CASSEGQGFYEQYF. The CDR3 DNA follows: TGTGCCAGCAGTGAGGGACAGGGGTTCTACGAGCAGTACTTC.

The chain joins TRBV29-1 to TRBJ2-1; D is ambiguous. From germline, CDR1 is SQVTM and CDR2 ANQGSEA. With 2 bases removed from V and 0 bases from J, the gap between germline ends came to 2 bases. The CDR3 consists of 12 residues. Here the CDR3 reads CSVERSYNEQFF. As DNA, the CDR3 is TGCAGCGTTGAACGCTCCTACAATGAGCAGTTCTTC.

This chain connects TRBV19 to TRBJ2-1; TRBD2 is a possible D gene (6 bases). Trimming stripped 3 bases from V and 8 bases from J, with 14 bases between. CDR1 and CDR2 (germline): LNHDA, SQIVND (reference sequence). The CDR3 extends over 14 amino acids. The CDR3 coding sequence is TGTGCCAGTAGTATGGCGGGAAGTGGCCATGAGCAGTTCTTC. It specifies CASSMAGSGHEQFF. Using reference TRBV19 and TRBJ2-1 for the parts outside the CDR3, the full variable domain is DGGITQSPKYLFRKEGQNVTLSCEQNLNHDAMYWYRQDPGQGLRLIYYSQIVNDFQKGDIAEGYSVSREKKESFPLTVTSAQKNPTAFYLCASSMAGSGHEQFFGPGTRLTVL.

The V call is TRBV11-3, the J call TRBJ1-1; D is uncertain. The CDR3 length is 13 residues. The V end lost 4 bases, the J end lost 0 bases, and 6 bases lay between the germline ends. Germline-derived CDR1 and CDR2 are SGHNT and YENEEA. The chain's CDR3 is CASSSGMNTEAFF. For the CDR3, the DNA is TGTGCCAGCAGCTCCGGTATGAACACTGAAGCTTTCTTT.

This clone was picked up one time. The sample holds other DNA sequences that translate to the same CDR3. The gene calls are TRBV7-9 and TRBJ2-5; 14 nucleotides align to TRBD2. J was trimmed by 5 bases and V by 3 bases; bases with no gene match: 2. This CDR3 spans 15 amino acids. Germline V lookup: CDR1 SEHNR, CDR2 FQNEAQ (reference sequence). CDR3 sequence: CASSLGLAGVETQYF. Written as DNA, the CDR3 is TGTGCCAGCAGCTTGGGACTAGCGGGAGTGGAGACCCAGTACTTC.

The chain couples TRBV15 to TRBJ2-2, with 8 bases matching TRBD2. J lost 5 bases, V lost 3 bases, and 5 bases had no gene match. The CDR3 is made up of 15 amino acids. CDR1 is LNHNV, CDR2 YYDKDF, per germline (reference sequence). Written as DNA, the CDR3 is TGTGCCACCAGCAGGTCCCCTAGCGGGACCGGGGAGCTGTTTTTT. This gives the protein CATSRSPSGTGELFF. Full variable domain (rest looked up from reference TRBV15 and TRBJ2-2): DAMVIQNPRYQVTQFGKPVTLSCSQTLNHNVMYWYQQKSSQAPKLLFHYYDKDFNNEADTPDNFQSRRPNTSFCFLDIRSPGLGDTAMYLCATSRSPSGTGELFFGEGSRLTVL.

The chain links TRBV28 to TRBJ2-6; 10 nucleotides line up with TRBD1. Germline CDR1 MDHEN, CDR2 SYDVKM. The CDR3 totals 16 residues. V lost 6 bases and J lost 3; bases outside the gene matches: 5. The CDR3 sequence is CASRTGGAGGANVLTF. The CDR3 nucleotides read TGTGCCAGCAGGACAGGGGGCGCAGGTGGGGCCAACGTCCTGACTTTC. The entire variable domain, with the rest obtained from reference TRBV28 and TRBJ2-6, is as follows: DVKVTQSSRYLVKRTGEKVFLECVQDMDHENMFWYRQDPGLGLRLIYFSYDVKMKEKGDIPEGYSVSREKKERFSLILESASTNQTSMYLCASRTGGAGGANVLTFGAGSRLTVL.

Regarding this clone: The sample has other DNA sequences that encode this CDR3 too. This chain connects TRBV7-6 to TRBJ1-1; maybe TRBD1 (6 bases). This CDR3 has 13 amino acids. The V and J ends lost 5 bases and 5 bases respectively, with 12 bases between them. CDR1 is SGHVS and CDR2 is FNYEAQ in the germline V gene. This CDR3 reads CASSLERGTEAFF. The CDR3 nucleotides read TGTGCCAGCAGCCTAGAGAGGGGGACTGAAGCTTTCTTT.

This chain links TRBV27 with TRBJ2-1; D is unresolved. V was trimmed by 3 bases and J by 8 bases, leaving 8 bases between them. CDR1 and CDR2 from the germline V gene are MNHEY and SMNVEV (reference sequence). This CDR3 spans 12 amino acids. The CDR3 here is CASSFTSDEQFF. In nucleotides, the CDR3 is TGTGCCAGCAGTTTTACCTCGGATGAGCAGTTCTTC.

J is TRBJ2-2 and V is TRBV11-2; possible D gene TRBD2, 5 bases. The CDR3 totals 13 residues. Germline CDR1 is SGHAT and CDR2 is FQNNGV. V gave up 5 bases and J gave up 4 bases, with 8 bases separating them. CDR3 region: CASSPAGTGELFF. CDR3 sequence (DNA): TGTGCCAGCAGCCCCGCGGGCACCGGGGAGCTGTTTTTT. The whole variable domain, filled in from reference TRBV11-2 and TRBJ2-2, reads EAGVAQSPRYKIIEKRQSVAFWCNPISGHATLYWYQQILGQGPKLLIQFQNNGVVDDSQLPKDRFSAERLKGVDSTLKIQPAKLEDSAVYLCASSPAGTGELFFGEGSRLTVL.

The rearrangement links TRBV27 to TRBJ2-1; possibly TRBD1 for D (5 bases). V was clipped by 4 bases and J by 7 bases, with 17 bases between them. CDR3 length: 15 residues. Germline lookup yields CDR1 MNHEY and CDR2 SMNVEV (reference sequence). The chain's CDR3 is CASSSPGRAGNEQFF. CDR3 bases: TGTGCCAGCAGTTCCCCCGGGCGAGCAGGGAATGAGCAGTTCTTC.

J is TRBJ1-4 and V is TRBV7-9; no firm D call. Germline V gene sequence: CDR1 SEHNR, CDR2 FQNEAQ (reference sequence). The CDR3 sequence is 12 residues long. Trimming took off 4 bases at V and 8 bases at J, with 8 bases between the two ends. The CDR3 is CASSSSQEKLFF. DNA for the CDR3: TGTGCCAGCAGCTCATCTCAGGAAAAACTGTTTTTT.

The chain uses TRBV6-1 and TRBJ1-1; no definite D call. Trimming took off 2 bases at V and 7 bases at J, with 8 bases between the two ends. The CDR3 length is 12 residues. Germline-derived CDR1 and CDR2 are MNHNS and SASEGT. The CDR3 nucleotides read TGTGCCAGCAGTGAAAACGGAGGTGAAGCTTTCTTT. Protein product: CASSENGGEAFF.

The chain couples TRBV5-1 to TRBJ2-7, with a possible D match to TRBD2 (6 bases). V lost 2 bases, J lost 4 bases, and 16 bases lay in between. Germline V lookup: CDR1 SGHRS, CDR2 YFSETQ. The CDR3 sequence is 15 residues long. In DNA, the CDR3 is TGCGCCAGCAGCTTACGCAGGAGGGCCGAGTACGAGCAGTACTTC. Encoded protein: CASSLRRRAEYEQYF.

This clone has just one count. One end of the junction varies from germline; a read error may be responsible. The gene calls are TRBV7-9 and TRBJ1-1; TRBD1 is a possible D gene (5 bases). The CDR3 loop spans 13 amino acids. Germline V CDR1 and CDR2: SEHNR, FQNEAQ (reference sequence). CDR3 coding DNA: TGTTCCAGCAGCCCTCAGGGTAGCACTGAAGCTTTCTTT. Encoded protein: CSSSPQGSTEAFF.

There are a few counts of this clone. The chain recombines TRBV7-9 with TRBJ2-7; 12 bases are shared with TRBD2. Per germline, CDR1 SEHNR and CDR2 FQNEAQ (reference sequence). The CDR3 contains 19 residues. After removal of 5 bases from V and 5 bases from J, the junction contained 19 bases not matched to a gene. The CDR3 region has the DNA TGTGCCAGCAGCCCCCTTCCCGGACTAGCGGGACAAGGATTGCACGAGCAGTACTTC. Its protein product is CASSPLPGLAGQGLHEQYF.

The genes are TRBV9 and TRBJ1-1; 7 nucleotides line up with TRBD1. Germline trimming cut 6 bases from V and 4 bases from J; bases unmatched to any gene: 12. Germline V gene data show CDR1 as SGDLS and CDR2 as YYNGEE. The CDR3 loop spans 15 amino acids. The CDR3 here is CASTSVGDRVTEAFF. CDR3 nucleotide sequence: TGTGCCAGCACCAGCGTAGGAGACAGGGTCACTGAAGCTTTCTTT.

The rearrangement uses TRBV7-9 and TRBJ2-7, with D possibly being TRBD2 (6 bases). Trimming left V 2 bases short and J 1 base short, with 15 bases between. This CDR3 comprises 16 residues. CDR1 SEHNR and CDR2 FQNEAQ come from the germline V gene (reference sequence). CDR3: CASSLFPRGASYEQYF. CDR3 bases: TGTGCCAGCAGCTTATTCCCCCGCGGGGCTTCCTACGAGCAGTACTTC.

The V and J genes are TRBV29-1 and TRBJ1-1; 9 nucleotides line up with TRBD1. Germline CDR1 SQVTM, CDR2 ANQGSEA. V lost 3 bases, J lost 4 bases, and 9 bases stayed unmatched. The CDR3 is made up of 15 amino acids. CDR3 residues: CSVEVPDRGATEAFF. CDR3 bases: TGCAGCGTTGAGGTCCCGGACAGGGGTGCCACTGAAGCTTTCTTT. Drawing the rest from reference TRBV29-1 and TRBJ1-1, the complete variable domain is SAVISQKPSRDICQRGTSLTIQCQVDSQVTMMFWYRQQPGQSLTLIATANQGSEATYESGFVIDKFPISRPNLTFSTLTVSNMSPEDSSIYLCSVEVPDRGATEAFFGQGTRLTVV.

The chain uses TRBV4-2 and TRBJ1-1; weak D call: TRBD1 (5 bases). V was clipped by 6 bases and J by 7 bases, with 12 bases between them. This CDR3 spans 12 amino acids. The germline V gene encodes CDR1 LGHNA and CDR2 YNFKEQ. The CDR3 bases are TGTGCCAGCAGGGGTTTACAGGTTGAAGCTTTCTTT. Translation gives CASRGLQVEAFF.

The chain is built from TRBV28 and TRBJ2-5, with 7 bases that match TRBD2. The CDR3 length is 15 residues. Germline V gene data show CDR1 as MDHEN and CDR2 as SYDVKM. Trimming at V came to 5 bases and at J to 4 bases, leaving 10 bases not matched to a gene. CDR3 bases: TGTGCCAGCAGTCCGTGGACTAGAATGGCAGAGACCCAGTACTTC. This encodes CASSPWTRMAETQYF.